This T cell receptor beta chain was sequenced for a study of patients and donors after allogeneic stem cell transplantation (TCRdb year 2020). Ten or more counts support this clonotype. Its antigen remains undetermined. No per-base quality is available; no much larger clone lies one base away. From the cysteine up to the phenylalanine, the CDR3 has a length of 12 residues. Only the CDR3 DNA is retained, 36 bases long and in frame from the first base. V gives up 1 base and J gives up 11 bases, and the segment between their germline ends measures 14 bases. Per the germline V gene, SQVTM is the CDR1 and ANQGSEA is the CDR2. Receptors were amplified or captured by RT-PCR. These reads were obtained on a NextSeq 550. The public reads were run again by TCRdb, first through fastp at Q25 and then through MiXCR, and only productive beta chains were kept. Rows are unified per CDR3 protein, each entry keeping the most common DNA and genes. The table for this sample lists about 410,000 distinct CDR3 sequences; under 20% of them were counted only once. The ten largest clones take up 7% to 7.5% of the sample.

Specimen: blood, either unsorted or a sorted T cell fraction (not recorded which). The sequence joins TRBV29-1 to TRBJ1-1, and possibly TRBD1, on 5 matching bases. The clonotype was recovered from a human donor who was either an allogeneic HSCT recipient or a stem cell or donor lymphocyte infusion donor (not recorded which). It is not recorded whose cells these are; they may come from a transplant donor. The bases read TGCAGCGTTGAAGGGGGGGGAGCGCGGGCTTTCTTT. It specifies CSVEGGGARAFF.